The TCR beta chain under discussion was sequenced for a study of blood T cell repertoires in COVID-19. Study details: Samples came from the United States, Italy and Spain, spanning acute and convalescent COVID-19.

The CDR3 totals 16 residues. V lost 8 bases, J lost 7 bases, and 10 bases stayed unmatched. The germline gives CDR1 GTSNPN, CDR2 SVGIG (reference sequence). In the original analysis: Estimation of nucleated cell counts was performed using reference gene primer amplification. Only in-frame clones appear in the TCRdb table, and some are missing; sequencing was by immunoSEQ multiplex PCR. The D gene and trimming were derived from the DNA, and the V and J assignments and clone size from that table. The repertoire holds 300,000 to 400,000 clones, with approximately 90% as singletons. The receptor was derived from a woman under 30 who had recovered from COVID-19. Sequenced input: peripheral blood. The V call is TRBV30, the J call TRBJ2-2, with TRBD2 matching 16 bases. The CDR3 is CATPRGLAGGVGELFF. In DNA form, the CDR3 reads TGTGCCACACCGCGGGGACTAGCGGGAGGGGTCGGGGAGCTGTTTTTT. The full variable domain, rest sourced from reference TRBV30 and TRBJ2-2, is SQTIHQWPATLVQPVGSPLSLECTVEGTSNPNLYWYRQAAGRGLQLLFYSVGIGQISSEVPQNLSASRPQDRQFILSSKKLLLSDSGFYLCATPRGLAGGVGELFFGEGSRLTVL.